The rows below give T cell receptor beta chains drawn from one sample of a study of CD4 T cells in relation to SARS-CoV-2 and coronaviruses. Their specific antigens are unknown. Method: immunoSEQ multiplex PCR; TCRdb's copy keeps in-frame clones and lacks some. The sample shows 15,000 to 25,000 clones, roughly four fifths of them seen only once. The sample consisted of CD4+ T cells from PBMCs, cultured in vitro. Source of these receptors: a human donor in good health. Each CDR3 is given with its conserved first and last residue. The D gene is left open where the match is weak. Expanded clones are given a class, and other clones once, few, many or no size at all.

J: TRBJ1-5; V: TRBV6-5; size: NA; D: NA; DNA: TGTGCCACCCAAACCACAGGACCAAGCAATCAGCCCCAGCATTTT; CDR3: CATQTTGPSNQPQHF
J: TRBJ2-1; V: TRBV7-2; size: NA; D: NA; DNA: TGTGCCAGCAGCTTAGCGGGGGGGCCGGCCAATGAGCAGTTCTTC; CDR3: CASSLAGGPANEQFF
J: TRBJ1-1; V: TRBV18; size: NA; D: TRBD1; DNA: TGTGCCAGCTGCACAGGGGTTCTAGCTGAAGCTTTCTTT; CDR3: CASCTGVLAEAFF
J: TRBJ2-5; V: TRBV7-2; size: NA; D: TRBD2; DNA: TGTGCCAGCAGCTTAGCCGGGGGGGAGACCCAGTACTTC; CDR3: CASSLAGGETQYF
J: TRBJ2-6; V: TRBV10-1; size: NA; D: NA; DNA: TGCGCCAGCAGTGGGGGATCTGGGGCCAACGTCCTGACTTTC; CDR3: CASSGGSGANVLTF
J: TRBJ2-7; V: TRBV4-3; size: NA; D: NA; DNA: TGCGCCAGCAGCCAAGAACCAGCTGCCGACGAGCAGTACTTC; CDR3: CASSQEPAADEQYF
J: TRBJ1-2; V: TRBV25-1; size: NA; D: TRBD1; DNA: TGTGCCAGCAGTGACCTGGACAGGACCTATGGCTACACCTTC; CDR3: CASSDLDRTYGYTF
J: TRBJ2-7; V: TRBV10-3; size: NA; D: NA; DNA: TGTGCCATCAGTGAGGTAGGGCAGAAGTACGAGCAGTACTTC; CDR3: CAISEVGQKYEQYF
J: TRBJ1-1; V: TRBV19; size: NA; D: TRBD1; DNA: TGTGCCAGTAGTATAACAGGGGGCAGAGCTTTCTTT; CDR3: CASSITGGRAFF
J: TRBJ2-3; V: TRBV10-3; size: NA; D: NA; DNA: TGTGCCAAGGGGGAGTCCCCAGATACGCAGTATTTT; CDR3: CAKGESPDTQYF
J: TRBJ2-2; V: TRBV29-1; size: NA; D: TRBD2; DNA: TGCAGCGCCCGACTAGCGGGGGGGCCAAGCGGGGAGCTGTTTTTT; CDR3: CSARLAGGPSGELFF
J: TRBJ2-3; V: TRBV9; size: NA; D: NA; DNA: TGTGCCAGCAACCCAGGGGGGACGGTAGAAGATACGCAGTATTTT; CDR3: CASNPGGTVEDTQYF
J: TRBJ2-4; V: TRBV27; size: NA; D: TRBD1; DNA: TGTGCCAGCAGAGGACAGGCTCTAGCCAAAAACATTCAGTACTTC; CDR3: CASRGQALAKNIQYF
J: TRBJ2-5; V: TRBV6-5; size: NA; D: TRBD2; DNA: TGTGCCAGCAGTTCTCAACTAGCGGGAGCGACCCAGTACTTC; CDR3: CASSSQLAGATQYF
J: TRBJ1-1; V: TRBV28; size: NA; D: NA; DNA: TGTGCCAGCCGCCCCTCGGGGATTACTGAAGCTTTCTTT; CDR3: CASRPSGITEAFF
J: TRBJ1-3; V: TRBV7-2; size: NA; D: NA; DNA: TGTGCCAGCAGCTTAGTCAAAGGAAACACCATATATTTT; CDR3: CASSLVKGNTIYF
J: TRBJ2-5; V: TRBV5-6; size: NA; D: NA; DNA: TGTGCCAGCAGCCCCCAGGGCGAGGGGATGGAGACCCAGTACTTC; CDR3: CASSPQGEGMETQYF
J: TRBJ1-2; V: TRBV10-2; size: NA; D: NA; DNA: TGCGCCAGCAGTGAGAAATGGGGAGGAGCTAACTATGGCTACACCTTC; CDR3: CASSEKWGGANYGYTF
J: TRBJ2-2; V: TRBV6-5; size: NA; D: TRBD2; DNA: TGTGCCAGCAGTTATTCTAGCGGGAGTTTCGGGGAGCTGTTTTTT; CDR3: CASSYSSGSFGELFF
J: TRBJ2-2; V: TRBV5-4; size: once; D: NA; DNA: TGTGCCAGCAGCGCGAGGGTCCAGAGCACCGGGGAGCTGTTTTTT; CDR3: CASSARVQSTGELFF
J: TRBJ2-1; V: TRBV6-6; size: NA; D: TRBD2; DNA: TGTGCCTCGGGGAGGGCTAGCGGGAACAATGAGCAGTTCTTC; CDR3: CASGRASGNNEQFF
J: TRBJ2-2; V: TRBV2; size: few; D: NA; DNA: TGTGCCAGCATATTGGGGTCAAGGGTTACCGGGGAGCTGTTTTTT; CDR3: CASILGSRVTGELFF